The rows below give T cell receptor beta chains drawn from one sample of a study of siplizumab effects on memory and regulatory T cells. TCRdb's table, derived via immunoSEQ multiplex PCR, lists solely in-frame clones and lacks some. The table has roughly 60,000 clones, approximately 95% seen once. Sequenced input: CD8+ T cells sorted from blood. The receptors shown here come from a human donor in good health. The CDR3 runs from the conserved cysteine through the conserved F or W. D genes are given only for firm matches. Where a row states a size, it is once, few, many or the class of an expanded clone; other rows omit it.

d_gene	v_gene	abundance	j_gene	CDR3nt	CDR3aa
-	TRBV2	-	TRBJ2-1	TGTGCCAGCAGCTTCACCCCCGGGCTAGGATACAATGAGCAGTTCTTC	CASSFTPGLGYNEQFF
-	TRBV25-1	-	TRBJ1-2	TGTGCCAGCAGTGAATCTAACTGGGGGCAGGGCTACACCTTC	CASSESNWGQGYTF
-	TRBV12-5	-	TRBJ2-7	TGTGCTAGTGGTCCGACGGTCTACGAGCAGTACTTC	CASGPTVYEQYF
-	TRBV7-8	-	TRBJ2-3	TGTGCCAGCAGCTTAAGAGTTGGTAGGGGTCGAGATACGCAGTATTTT	CASSLRVGRGRDTQYF
-	TRBV28	-	TRBJ2-3	TGTGCCAGCAGTTTCGAGGACGGGTCCCGTCGCACAGATACGCAGTATTTT	CASSFEDGSRRTDTQYF
TRBD1	TRBV19	-	TRBJ2-7	TGTGCCAGTAGTAGAGCCGGGACAGGGTACTACGAGCAGTACTTC	CASSRAGTGYYEQYF
TRBD1	TRBV4-1	-	TRBJ1-2	TGCGCCAGCAGCCCAGGACAGGGGTTGTTACAAGGCTACACCTTC	CASSPGQGLLQGYTF
-	TRBV19	-	TRBJ2-7	TGTGCCAGTAGTATTGGGGGGTCGAGCGAGCAGTACTTC	CASSIGGSSEQYF
TRBD1	TRBV27	-	TRBJ1-5	TGTGCCAGCGGAGGGACAGGCAATCAGCCCCAGCATTTT	CASGGTGNQPQHF
TRBD2	TRBV29-1	-	TRBJ2-3	TGCAGCGTTCAGGGGGTGGCGGGAGGGCCCACAGATACGCAGTATTTT	CSVQGVAGGPTDTQYF
-	TRBV18	-	TRBJ1-1	TGTGCCAGCTCACCCCCGCAGGGACGGGGCACTGAAGCTTTCTTT	CASSPPQGRGTEAFF
-	TRBV29-1	-	TRBJ1-1	TGCAGCGTACGCACAGGGTACGCTGAAGCTTTCTTT	CSVRTGYAEAFF
-	TRBV4-1	-	TRBJ2-7	TGCGCCAGCAGCCTAGGGCAGGGGCGAATCGACGAGCAGTACTTC	CASSLGQGRIDEQYF
-	TRBV7-3	-	TRBJ2-7	TGTGCCAGCAGCGCAAGCGCCACCCAGGGGTATACCTACGAGCAGTACTTC	CASSASATQGYTYEQYF
TRBD2	TRBV5-6	-	TRBJ2-7	TGTGCCAGCAGCGCCGTCGGGACTAGCGGGAGGGCCGAGCAGTACTTC	CASSAVGTSGRAEQYF
TRBD1	TRBV19	-	TRBJ1-2	TGTGCCAGTAGTTCGCTCGGGACAGGGTTAGCTAACTATGGCTACACCTTC	CASSSLGTGLANYGYTF
-	TRBV6-4	-	TRBJ2-1	TGTGCCAGCAGTTATCAGGGGTACAATGAGCAGTTCTTC	CASSYQGYNEQFF
TRBD1	TRBV4-1	-	TRBJ2-7	TGCGCCAGCAGCCAAGGGTTACAGGGGGGTTACGAGCAGTACTTC	CASSQGLQGGYEQYF
-	TRBV7-9	-	TRBJ2-7	TGTGCCAGCAGCTTCCAGGAAACCTACGAGCAGTACTTC	CASSFQETYEQYF
-	TRBV11-3	-	TRBJ2-3	TGTGCCAGCAGCCCCCGACACACTAGCACAGATACGCAGTATTTT	CASSPRHTSTDTQYF
-	TRBV19	-	TRBJ2-3	TGTGCCAGTAGCCTCCAGAGTTATAGGGGGGCAGATACGCAGTATTTT	CASSLQSYRGADTQYF
-	TRBV7-2	-	TRBJ2-3	TGTGCCAGCAGCATGCGGGCATTGACCTCTACGCAGTATTTT	CASSMRALTSTQYF
TRBD1	TRBV4-2	once	TRBJ2-1	TGTGCCAGCAGCCAAGTCCGGGGGACAGGGAACTACAATGAGCAGTTCTTC	CASSQVRGTGNYNEQFF
-	TRBV12-5	once	TRBJ1-2	TGTGCTAGTGGTTCCCCTCCGTACTATGGCTACACCTTC	CASGSPPYYGYTF
-	TRBV6-6	-	TRBJ2-5	TGTGCCAGCAGTCCGGGCTCCCAAGAGACCCAGTACTTC	CASSPGSQETQYF
-	TRBV6-1	-	TRBJ2-7	TGTGCCAGCAGTGAACCCGGGTTCGAGCAGTACTTC	CASSEPGFEQYF